One and the same sample provided the 30 T cell receptor beta chains below, sequenced in a study of blood T cell repertoires in COVID-19. Method: immunoSEQ multiplex PCR; TCRdb's copy keeps in-frame clones and lacks some. The sample includes 300,000 to 400,000 clones, 85% to 90% of them seen just once. The sample taken for sequencing was peripheral blood. The receptors originated from a woman in her 30s with COVID-19, enrolled during active disease.

J is TRBJ1-1 and V is TRBV5-6, with D unclear. There are 16 residues in the CDR3. The germline V and J ends were trimmed by 5 bases and 4 bases, with 21 bases remaining between them. Germline CDR1 and CDR2: SGHDT and YYEEEE. The CDR3 sequence is CASSMSFRQAGTEAFF. Written as DNA, the CDR3 is TGTGCCAGCAGTATGTCCTTTCGGCAGGCCGGCACTGAAGCTTTCTTT.

This clone was picked up one time. The chain couples TRBV12-3 or TRBV12-4 to TRBJ2-7, with D maybe TRBD1 (6 bases). The CDR3 consists of 13 residues. V lost 3 bases and J lost 2, with 8 bases in between. CDR3 DNA: TGTGCCAGCAGTTTCCAGGGGCCCTACGAGCAGTACTTC. Its protein product is CASSFQGPYEQYF.

The V and J genes are TRBV5-1 and TRBJ1-2; TRBD1 might be the D (5 bases). V lost 2 bases and J lost 6, with 11 bases in between. The germline gives CDR1 SGHRS, CDR2 YFSETQ. This CDR3 contains 13 residues. The CDR3 loop is CASSLDRGNGYTF. CDR3 nucleotides: TGCGCCAGCAGCTTAGACAGAGGTAATGGCTACACCTTC.

Comments on this clone: Being one base from a much bigger clone, this may be a read error. The V and J genes are TRBV7-9 and TRBJ2-2, with D hard to call. V lost 5 bases and J 4 bases, leaving 5 bases between the germline ends. Germline assignment: CDR1 SEHNR and CDR2 FQNEAQ (reference sequence). The CDR3 totals 12 residues. The CDR3 protein is CASSPVTGELFF. DNA for the CDR3: TGTGCCAGCAGCCCCGTCACCGGGGAGCTGTTTTTT.

The chain recombines TRBV3-1 (or the pseudogene TRBV3-2) with TRBJ2-5; D call uncertain. Germline V CDR1 and CDR2: LGHDT, YNNKEL (reference sequence). V was clipped by 3 bases and J by 1 base, with 15 bases between them. The CDR3 consists of 16 residues. The chain's CDR3 is CASSHDRLFSQETQYF. CDR3 DNA sequence: TGTGCCAGCAGCCACGATCGACTGTTCTCCCAAGAGACCCAGTACTTC.

This rearrangement joins TRBV30 to TRBJ2-7; D may be TRBD2 (5 bases). Germline assignment: CDR1 GTSNPN and CDR2 SVGIG (reference sequence). Trimming removed 6 bases from V and 2 bases from J, with 14 bases in between. CDR3 size: 13 residues. The CDR3 coding sequence is TGTGCCTGCGTGATGAGCGGCCCCTACGAGCAGTACTTC. This codes for CACVMSGPYEQYF.

The chain links TRBV10-1 to TRBJ1-2; D call uncertain. This CDR3 is built from 14 residues. CDR1 WNHNN and CDR2 SYGVQD come from the germline V gene (reference sequence). V shed 2 bases and J shed 8 bases, with 15 bases lying between them. This CDR3 reads CASSEGLLPSGYTF. In nucleotides, the CDR3 is TGCGCCAGCAGTGAGGGACTCCTGCCTAGCGGCTACACCTTC.

The chain has TRBV11-2 and TRBJ1-1; the D is unclear. Per germline, CDR1 SGHAT and CDR2 FQNNGV. The ends were cut back, 0 bases at V and 0 bases at J, with 5 bases in the middle. The CDR3 totals 14 residues. The CDR3, as DNA: TGTGCCAGCAGCTTAGATCTCCTGAACACTGAAGCTTTCTTT. It encodes CASSLDLLNTEAFF.

The chain is built from TRBV20-1 and TRBJ2-7; D is perhaps TRBD1 (5 bases). Germline CDR1 and CDR2: DFQATT and SNEGSKA (reference sequence). V gave up 3 bases and J gave up 9 bases, with 12 bases separating them. The CDR3 consists of 11 residues. The CDR3 loop reads CSASLDTGQYF. Written as DNA, the CDR3 is TGCAGTGCTAGTTTGGACACTGGGCAGTACTTC.

V and J are TRBV19 and TRBJ2-7; a possible D gene is TRBD1 (5 bases). This CDR3 has 13 amino acids. The V end was cut by 6 bases, the J end by 4 bases, with 13 bases between. The germline V gene has CDR1 LNHDA and CDR2 SQIVND (reference sequence). CDR3 DNA: TGTGCCAGTAGCCTACTTCCAGGGTACGAGCAGTACTTC. It encodes CASSLLPGYEQYF.

In its sample, this clone was seen once. The J gene is TRBJ1-2, the V gene TRBV5-6; TRBD1 might be the D (5 bases). CDR3 length equals 14 residues. V was trimmed by 4 bases and J by 5 bases, leaving 15 bases between them. Germline CDR1 reads SGHDT; CDR2 reads YYEEEE. CDR3 amino acids: CASSPDGAVYGYTF. The DNA for the CDR3 is TGTGCCAGCAGCCCCGATGGGGCCGTATATGGCTACACCTTC.

The J gene is TRBJ2-1, the V gene TRBV2; D remains unclear. Trimming shortened V by 0 bases and J by 0 bases, and 6 bases separated the two germline ends. Germline CDR1 is SNHLY and CDR2 is FYNNEI. The CDR3 loop spans 15 amino acids. The chain's CDR3 is CASSEAYSSYNEQFF. In DNA form, the CDR3 reads TGTGCCAGCAGTGAAGCGTACAGCTCCTACAATGAGCAGTTCTTC.

The J gene is TRBJ2-1, the V gene TRBV5-1; 7 nucleotides align to TRBD1. Germline CDR1 SGHRS, CDR2 YFSETQ. The CDR3 totals 17 residues. V lost 6 bases to trimming and J lost 0 bases; unmatched junction nucleotides: 12. CDR3: CASTKQKGQSSYNEQFF. The CDR3 bases are TGCGCCAGCACAAAGCAAAAGGGACAGAGCTCCTACAATGAGCAGTTCTTC. Full variable domain (missing parts from reference TRBV5-1 and TRBJ2-1): KAGVTQTPRYLIKTRGQQVTLSCSPISGHRSVSWYQQTPGQGLQFLFEYFSETQRNKGNFPGRFSGRQFSNSRSEMNVSTLELGDSALYLCASTKQKGQSSYNEQFFGPGTRLTVL.

This clone was seen only once. The V and J genes are TRBV14 and TRBJ1-1; 9 bases fit TRBD1. CDR1 SGHDN and CDR2 FVKESK come from the germline V gene. V trimming: 0 bases; J trimming: 3 bases; junction bases outside the gene matches: 17. The CDR3 length is 20 residues. Here the CDR3 reads CASSQDASDRGWNEDTEAFF. In DNA, the CDR3 is TGTGCCAGCAGCCAAGATGCATCGGACAGGGGATGGAACGAGGACACTGAAGCTTTCTTT.

This chain links TRBV30 with TRBJ1-1, with D perhaps matching TRBD1 (5 bases). Looked up from germline, CDR1 is GTSNPN and CDR2 is SVGIG (reference sequence). The CDR3 runs 13 residues. The V end lost 3 bases, the J end lost 2 bases, and 10 bases lay between the germline ends. The chain's CDR3 is CAWSGRGNTEAFF. CDR3 bases: TGTGCCTGGAGCGGAAGGGGAAACACTGAAGCTTTCTTT.

This clone occurred once. This sequence joins TRBV2 and TRBJ2-1; 12 nucleotides line up with TRBD2. The ends lost 2 bases at V and 9 bases at J; junction bases unmatched: 5. Germline V CDR1 and CDR2: SNHLY, FYNNEI. The CDR3 has 15 residues. CDR3 region: CASSESRGLAGEQFF. The CDR3, as DNA: TGTGCCAGCAGTGAATCCAGGGGACTAGCGGGTGAGCAGTTCTTC.

The chain has TRBV27 and TRBJ2-7; 9 nucleotides align to TRBD1. V lost 3 bases to trimming and J lost 3 bases; unmatched junction nucleotides: 9. This CDR3 contains 16 residues. Germline V lookup: CDR1 MNHEY, CDR2 SMNVEV (reference sequence). CDR3 DNA: TGTGCCAGCAGTTTTAACTCCGGGACAGGGAACTACGAGCAGTACTTC. This translates into CASSFNSGTGNYEQYF.

The chain couples TRBV29-1 to TRBJ2-2; a possible D gene is TRBD1 (6 bases). Trimming took 6 bases from V and 1 from J, leaving 9 bases between them. Germline V CDR1 and CDR2: SQVTM, ANQGSEA. The CDR3 length is 13 residues. Here the CDR3 DNA reads TGCAGCGTAAAGACAGGGAACACCGGGGAGCTGTTTTTT. It is translated as CSVKTGNTGELFF.

This chain connects TRBV25-1 to TRBJ1-2; D gene uncertain. Germline V gene sequence: CDR1 MGHDK, CDR2 SYGVNS. This CDR3 has 13 amino acids. The V gene lost 7 bases and the J gene lost 6 bases, with 15 bases spanning the gap. CDR3 bases: TGTGCCAGCATTTCGGAACTAGGGAATGGCTACACCTTC. This sequence encodes CASISELGNGYTF.

Comments on this clone: The sample carries other DNA sequences with the same CDR3. V gene TRBV12-3 or TRBV12-4 combines with J gene TRBJ1-5; no clear D gene. The CDR3 is 13 residues long. V was cut by 2 bases and J by 2 bases, with 4 bases left in between. The CDR3 here is CASSLQGNQPQHF. CDR3 in DNA: TGTGCCAGCAGTTTACAGGGCAATCAGCCCCAGCATTTT.

The gene calls are TRBV5-6 and TRBJ2-3; a possible D gene is TRBD1 (5 bases). CDR3 length equals 15 residues. V shed 0 bases and J shed 2 bases, with 10 bases lying between them. Per germline, CDR1 SGHDT and CDR2 YYEEEE. The CDR3 DNA follows: TGTGCCAGCAGCTTGGGGGCAGGGCTCACAGATACGCAGTATTTT. The encoded protein is CASSLGAGLTDTQYF.

The gene calls are TRBV6-5 and TRBJ2-1, with TRBD2 matching 7 bases. The germline V gene has CDR1 MNHEY and CDR2 SVGAGI. This CDR3 is 14 amino acids long. Germline trimming cut 2 bases from V and 5 bases from J; bases unmatched to any gene: 3. The CDR3 is CASSYVSGHNEQFF. The CDR3 DNA is TGTGCCAGCAGTTACGTTAGCGGGCACAATGAGCAGTTCTTC.

V and J are TRBV10-2 and TRBJ1-1, with 7 bases aligning to TRBD1. Germline CDR1 reads WSHSY; CDR2 reads SAAADI. The CDR3 spans 17 residues. Losses at the gene ends were 4 bases for V and 3 bases for J; bases not matched to a gene: 14. The CDR3 region is CASSGILTGTRDTEAFF. The CDR3 nucleotides are TGCGCCAGCAGTGGTATATTGACAGGGACACGGGACACTGAAGCTTTCTTT.

The chain couples TRBV29-1 to TRBJ1-2, with TRBD1 identical over 7 bases. CDR3 length: 13 amino acids. Germline V gene sequence: CDR1 SQVTM, CDR2 ANQGSEA. Germline trimming cut 8 bases from V and 5 bases from J; bases unmatched to any gene: 11. The CDR3 sequence: CSTAGGKEYGYTF. The DNA for the CDR3 is TGCAGCACGGCAGGGGGAAAGGAGTATGGCTACACCTTC. Based on the CDR3 plus reference TRBV29-1 and TRBJ1-2, the full variable domain is SAVISQKPSRDICQRGTSLTIQCQVDSQVTMMFWYRQQPGQSLTLIATANQGSEATYESGFVIDKFPISRPNLTFSTLTVSNMSPEDSSIYLCSTAGGKEYGYTFGSGTRLTVV.

The chain joins TRBV5-4 to TRBJ2-5, with 7 bases identical to TRBD1. The CDR3 runs to 19 residues. Germline CDR1 SGHNT, CDR2 YYREEE (reference sequence). The V gene end was trimmed by 5 bases and the J gene end by 4 bases; junction bases not matched to a gene: 23. CDR3 region: CASRLPETKQGPRGETQYF. In DNA, the CDR3 is TGTGCCAGCAGGCTACCAGAAACCAAACAGGGGCCAAGAGGAGAGACCCAGTACTTC.

The rearrangement uses TRBV6-6 and TRBJ2-1; 8 nucleotides line up with TRBD2. The CDR3 has 19 amino acids. Germline CDR1 and CDR2: MNHNY and SVGAGI (reference sequence). Trimming at V came to 5 bases and at J to 0 bases, leaving 15 bases not matched to a gene. Here the CDR3 DNA reads TGTGCCAGCAGTCCCCACGGGCTAAGCGGGAGTGACTCCTACAATGAGCAGTTCTTC. This translates into CASSPHGLSGSDSYNEQFF.

The J gene is TRBJ2-3, the V gene TRBV29-1; 7 bases map to TRBD2. Unmatched junction bases numbered 6, after V lost 0 bases and J lost 6 bases. The CDR3 has 14 residues. Germline lookup yields CDR1 SQVTM and CDR2 ANQGSEA. The CDR3 here is CSVEESGGSDTQYF. The CDR3, as DNA: TGCAGCGTTGAAGAGAGCGGCGGGAGTGATACGCAGTATTTT.

J is TRBJ2-3 and V is TRBV29-1; D may be TRBD2 (6 bases). Germline V CDR1 and CDR2: SQVTM, ANQGSEA. V lost 4 bases and J lost 2, with 10 bases in between. The CDR3 spans 13 residues. CDR3 in DNA: TGCAGCGTTGCGGGACTTCACACAGATACGCAGTATTTT. As protein: CSVAGLHTDTQYF.

In its sample, this clone was seen once. This chain joins TRBV14 and TRBJ2-7; the D gene is possibly TRBD2 (6 bases). V gave up 1 base and J gave up 7 bases, with 14 bases separating them. Germline V gives CDR1 SGHDN, CDR2 FVKESK. The CDR3 loop spans 14 amino acids. The CDR3 reads CASSQGDSRREQYF. Written as DNA, the CDR3 is TGTGCCAGCAGCCAAGGGGACTCACGAAGGGAGCAGTACTTC.

The chain joins TRBV9 to TRBJ1-3; D call uncertain. V was cut by 4 bases and J by 4 bases, with 6 bases left in between. Germline lookup yields CDR1 SGDLS and CDR2 YYNGEE. This CDR3 has 12 residues. The CDR3 region is CASSSLGNTIYF. The CDR3 DNA sequence: TGTGCCAGCAGCTCCCTGGGAAACACCATATATTTT.